This T cell receptor (beta chain) appears in the sequencing data of a study of shared clonotypes between healthy human individuals. The overall study: Contributing individuals were two females and three males aged 18 to 49.

The table came from immunoSEQ multiplex PCR; TCRdb's copy has only in-frame clones and leaves some out. The table includes hundreds of thousands of clones, roughly 83% detected once. The unsorted samples had around 100 million PBMCs used for genomic DNA. This TCR came from a middle-aged woman in good health. Some clones in this sample may be carry-over from other donors' samples. Sequencing used PBMCs.

The CDR3 nucleotides read TGTGCCATCAGTGAGTTCTCCGGAGCGGGGGGCTCCTCGGCCGAGCAGTACTTC. Encoded protein: CAISEFSGAGGSSAEQYF. The chain has TRBV10-3 and TRBJ2-7; 9 bases line up with TRBD2. Germline values: CDR1 ENHRY, CDR2 SYGVKD. The CDR3 is made up of 18 amino acids. V was pared by 1 base and J by 6 bases, with 16 bases of the junction left unmatched.